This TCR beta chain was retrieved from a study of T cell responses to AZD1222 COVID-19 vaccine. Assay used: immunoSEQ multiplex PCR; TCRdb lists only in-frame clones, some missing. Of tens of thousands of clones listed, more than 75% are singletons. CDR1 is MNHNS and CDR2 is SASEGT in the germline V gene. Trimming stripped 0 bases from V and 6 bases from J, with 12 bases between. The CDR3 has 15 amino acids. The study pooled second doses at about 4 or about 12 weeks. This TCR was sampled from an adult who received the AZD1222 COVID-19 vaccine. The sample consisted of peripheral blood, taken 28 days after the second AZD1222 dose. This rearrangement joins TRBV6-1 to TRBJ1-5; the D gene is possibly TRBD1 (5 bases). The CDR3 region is CASSEASGSRQPQHF. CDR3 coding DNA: TGTGCCAGCAGTGAAGCGTCAGGGAGTCGTCAGCCCCAGCATTTT.